The 30 T cell receptor beta chains in this list originate from one sample, sequenced in a study of control samples from healthy donors and cancer patients. Profiling relied on immunoSEQ multiplex PCR, and the TCRdb table lists in-frame clones only, not all of them. The sample includes 100,000 to 150,000 clones, roughly 86% of them seen just once. Material: blood. Receptors originate from a man aged 55 to 70 in good health.

The J gene is TRBJ2-6, the V gene TRBV19; a possible D gene is TRBD2 (6 bases). The V and J ends lost 5 bases and 0 bases respectively, with 11 bases between them. Per germline, CDR1 LNHDA and CDR2 SQIVND (reference sequence). This CDR3 contains 16 residues. This CDR3 reads CASSLDGSSGANVLTF. As DNA, the CDR3 is TGTGCCAGTAGTTTGGACGGGAGCTCTGGGGCCAACGTCCTGACTTTC.

This clone appeared a single time. The chain couples TRBV7-2 to TRBJ2-7, with 10 bases aligning to TRBD1. The V segment lost 6 bases and the J segment 2 bases; nucleotides outside the gene matches: 13. The CDR3 contains 17 residues. Germline V gene lookup returns CDR1 SGHTA and CDR2 FQGNSA. As DNA, the CDR3 is TGTGCCAGCAGTAAAAGAGGGGGGACAGGGGTCACCTACGAGCAGTACTTC. It yields the protein CASSKRGGTGVTYEQYF.

This chain uses TRBV6-5 with TRBJ2-7; 10 bases agree with TRBD1. Germline V CDR1 and CDR2: MNHEY, SVGAGI. The CDR3 covers 14 residues. The V gene end was trimmed by 6 bases and the J gene end by 6 bases; junction bases not matched to a gene: 8. The CDR3 protein is CASRDRGQSSEQYF. The CDR3 bases are TGTGCCAGCAGAGACAGGGGGCAATCTAGCGAGCAGTACTTC.

The rearrangement joins TRBV5-5 to TRBJ2-7; D unresolved. CDR3 length: 12 residues. V was shortened by 5 bases and J by 1 base, with 7 bases between the two germline ends. Germline CDR1 and CDR2: SGHKS and YYEKEE (reference sequence). CDR3 nucleotide sequence: TGTGCCAGCAGGCAGGAATCCTACGAGCAGTACTTC. It encodes CASRQESYEQYF.

The chain employs TRBV18 and TRBJ1-2; 11 nucleotides match TRBD1. The junction had 7 bases not matched to a gene; V was cut back by 3 bases and J by 1 base. Germline-derived CDR1 and CDR2 are KGHSH and LQKENI. The CDR3 has 17 residues. CDR3 amino acids: CASSPPGQGGLNYGYTF. The CDR3 DNA reads TGTGCCAGCTCACCCCCGGGACAGGGGGGCCTTAACTATGGCTACACCTTC.

The chain recombines TRBV2 with TRBJ2-2, with TRBD2 identical over 8 bases. Trimming cost V 6 bases and J 7 bases; bases outside gene matches: 4. Germline V CDR1 and CDR2: SNHLY, FYNNEI. This CDR3 has 13 residues. The CDR3 loop reads CASRLAALGELFF. The CDR3 nucleotides read TGTGCCAGCAGACTAGCGGCCCTCGGGGAGCTGTTTTTT.

This rearrangement joins TRBV4-3 to TRBJ2-3, with no clear D. Germline V lookup: CDR1 LGHNA, CDR2 YSLEER. V lost 0 bases and J lost 4, with 8 bases in between. CDR3 size: 14 residues. This chain's CDR3 is CASSQDMYPDTQYF. For the CDR3, the DNA is TGCGCCAGCAGCCAAGATATGTACCCAGATACGCAGTATTTT.

This clone was recorded a few times. CDR3 sequence (DNA): TGTGCCAGCAGCGTCACAGGGGTGGGGAGTGAAAAACTGTTTTTT. Its translation: CASSVTGVGSEKLFF. J is TRBJ1-4 and V is TRBV7-2; 7 bases agree with TRBD1. V was clipped by 5 bases and J by 7 bases; unmatched bases: 10. The length of the CDR3 is 15 residues. Germline V lookup: CDR1 SGHTA, CDR2 FQGNSA.

The gene calls are TRBV5-1 and TRBJ2-3; TRBD2 matches at 10 bases. The V gene end was trimmed by 0 bases and the J gene end by 2 bases; junction bases not matched to a gene: 9. The CDR3 is made up of 18 amino acids. Germline V gives CDR1 SGHRS, CDR2 YFSETQ. CDR3 sequence: CASSLAPLAGAVTDTQYF. As DNA, the CDR3 is TGCGCCAGCAGCTTGGCCCCCCTAGCGGGGGCTGTCACAGATACGCAGTATTTT.

The chain joins TRBV7-8 to TRBJ1-5; TRBD1 matches 8 bases. The CDR3 runs to 15 residues. V shed 4 bases, J shed 4 bases, and the junction held 6 bases outside the gene matches. CDR1 SGHVS and CDR2 FQNEAQ come from the germline V gene. Written as DNA, the CDR3 is TGTGCCAGCAGCTCCGGACAGGGCATTAATCAGCCCCAGCATTTT. Protein product: CASSSGQGINQPQHF.

This chain uses TRBV30 with TRBJ1-2; weak D call: TRBD1 (5 bases). The CDR3 is made up of 14 amino acids. Trimming removed 0 bases from V and 2 bases from J, with 10 bases in between. Germline lookup yields CDR1 GTSNPN and CDR2 SVGIG (reference sequence). The CDR3 nucleotides are TGTGCCTGGAGTGTCCTGACAGAGAACTATGGCTACACCTTC. It encodes CAWSVLTENYGYTF.

The chain joins TRBV18 to TRBJ2-2, with D unresolved. The CDR3 length is 15 residues. Trimming stripped 3 bases from V and 1 base from J, with 9 bases between. Germline V lookup: CDR1 KGHSH, CDR2 LQKENI. The CDR3 region is CASSPVSRNTGELFF. DNA of the CDR3: TGTGCCAGCTCACCGGTAAGCCGGAACACCGGGGAGCTGTTTTTT.

V is TRBV28 and J is TRBJ1-4; D gene uncertain. CDR1 is MDHEN, CDR2 SYDVKM, per germline. The CDR3 totals 13 residues. V was trimmed by 6 bases and J by 0 bases, leaving 5 bases between them. In nucleotides, the CDR3 is TGTGCCAGCAGAGTTGCAACTAATGAAAAACTGTTTTTT. Encoded protein: CASRVATNEKLFF.

CDR3 nucleotides: TGTGCCTGCGGACAGGGAGGCATAACTAATGAAAAACTGTTTTTT. Its protein is CACGQGGITNEKLFF. The gene calls are TRBV30 and TRBJ1-4, with 8 bases lining up with TRBD1. This CDR3 has 15 amino acids. V shed 6 bases, J shed 1 base, and the junction held 7 bases outside the gene matches. Germline CDR1 is GTSNPN and CDR2 is SVGIG (reference sequence). Variable domain in full (rest from reference TRBV30 and TRBJ1-4): SQTIHQWPATLVQPVGSPLSLECTVEGTSNPNLYWYRQAAGRGLQLLFYSVGIGQISSEVPQNLSASRPQDRQFILSSKKLLLSDSGFYLCACGQGGITNEKLFFGSGTQLSVL.

The chain links TRBV7-2 to TRBJ1-6, with D unresolved. The CDR3 has 13 amino acids. V was cut by 3 bases and J by 12 bases, with 12 bases left in between. Germline V gene data show CDR1 as SGHTA and CDR2 as FQGNSA. Written as DNA, the CDR3 is TGTGCCAGCAGCTTTGATCCCAACCTACCCCTCCACTTT. It yields the protein CASSFDPNLPLHF.

The chain carries TRBV28 and TRBJ2-7; tentatively, D is TRBD1 or TRBD2 (5 bases each). V lost 8 bases and J lost 0, with 17 bases in between. The germline V gene encodes CDR1 MDHEN and CDR2 SYDVKM. CDR3 length: 15 residues. The CDR3 DNA reads as TGTGCCAGCTCCTTAAGGGGAGTACTCTCCTACGAGCAGTACTTC. Its protein product is CASSLRGVLSYEQYF.

This clone turned up a few times. This chain joins TRBV3-1 (or the pseudogene TRBV3-2) and TRBJ1-6; TRBD1 might be the D (6 bases). The CDR3 is 15 amino acids. Trimming removed 3 bases from V and 6 bases from J, with 12 bases in between. Looked up from germline, CDR1 is LGHDT and CDR2 is YNNKEL (reference sequence). This chain's CDR3 is CASSHATGSNSPLHF. CDR3 in DNA: TGTGCCAGCAGCCACGCGACAGGATCTAATTCACCCCTCCACTTT.

The rearrangement links TRBV5-1 to TRBJ1-1, with TRBD1 identical over 7 bases. Per the germline V gene, CDR1 is SGHRS and CDR2 is YFSETQ. Germline trimming cut 1 base from V and 2 bases from J; bases unmatched to any gene: 5. The CDR3 sequence is 15 residues long. This CDR3 is CASSLTGTANTEAFF. CDR3 DNA: TGCGCCAGCAGCTTGACCGGGACAGCCAACACTGAAGCTTTCTTT.

This chain connects TRBV7-3 to TRBJ2-5; D possibly matches TRBD1 or TRBD2 (5 bases each). Trimming removed 6 bases at V and 5 bases at J, with 16 bases between. The V gene's germline CDR1 is SGHTA and CDR2 FQGTGA. This CDR3 has 14 amino acids. The CDR3 protein is CASRSGPQRETQYF. CDR3 DNA: TGTGCCAGCAGGTCGGGACCCCAACGGGAGACCCAGTACTTC.

V is TRBV4-3 and J is TRBJ1-4; D remains ambiguous. Germline V gives CDR1 LGHNA, CDR2 YSLEER. Trimming left V 0 bases short and J 0 bases short, with 5 bases between. The CDR3 is 15 amino acids. CDR3 DNA: TGCGCCAGCAGCCAAGACCCCGCAACTAATGAAAAACTGTTTTTT. It codes for CASSQDPATNEKLFF.

For the CDR3, the DNA is TGTGCCAGCAGCCAAGAGAAGATAACCGCCTCTGGGGCCAACGTCCTGACTTTC. As protein: CASSQEKITASGANVLTF. This chain uses TRBV4-2 with TRBJ2-6; D unclear. CDR3 length: 18 residues. Trimming left V 0 bases short and J 0 bases short, with 12 bases between. Germline V gene lookup returns CDR1 LGHNA and CDR2 YNFKEQ.

This chain connects TRBV5-1 to TRBJ2-6; D is possibly TRBD1 (6 bases). This CDR3 is 16 amino acids long. From germline, CDR1 is SGHRS and CDR2 YFSETQ. V was trimmed by 4 bases and J by 0 bases, leaving 11 bases between them. The CDR3 here is CASSPGGSSGANVLTF. Here the CDR3 DNA reads TGCGCCAGCAGCCCTGGGGGCTCCTCTGGGGCCAACGTCCTGACTTTC.

The V gene is TRBV12-2, the J gene TRBJ1-5. TRBV12-2 corresponds to a pseudogene. This CDR3 comprises 14 residues. CDR3 nucleotide sequence: TGTGCAAGCCGCGGTAACGGGGGCAATCAGCCCCAGCATTTT. Translating it yields CASRGNGGNQPQHF.

J is TRBJ1-6 and V is TRBV6-1; D possibly corresponds to TRBD1 (5 bases). The germline gives CDR1 MNHNS, CDR2 SASEGT. Trimming shortened V by 2 bases and J by 7 bases, and 15 bases separated the two germline ends. The CDR3 has 16 residues. Written as DNA, the CDR3 is TGTGCCAGCAGTGAATTAGCGTGGGGGATAAATTCACCCCTCCACTTT. It yields the protein CASSELAWGINSPLHF.

The chain joins TRBV10-3 to TRBJ2-2; D unclear. Germline assignment: CDR1 ENHRY and CDR2 SYGVKD. V lost 5 bases and J lost 0, with 13 bases in between. CDR3 length equals 16 residues. The CDR3 nucleotides read TGTGCCATCAGTTCCACGGCCGACCCGAACACCGGGGAGCTGTTTTTT. Its protein product is CAISSTADPNTGELFF.

The rearrangement uses TRBV7-5 and TRBJ1-2. TRBV7-5 is a known pseudogene. The CDR3 extends over 14 amino acids. For the CDR3, the DNA is TGTGCCAGAAGGTGTCGGGGCTTCCAGAGGGGCTACACCTTC. Encoded protein: CARRCRGFQRGYTF.

The CDR3 DNA reads as TGTGCCAGCAGTCCTTACTCGACAGGTTCTACGCAGTATTTT. It specifies CASSPYSTGSTQYF. V and J are TRBV28 and TRBJ2-3; possibly TRBD1 for D (6 bases). Per the germline V gene, CDR1 is MDHEN and CDR2 is SYDVKM. Trimming removed 5 bases from V and 8 bases from J, with 17 bases in between. CDR3 length equals 14 residues.

CDR3 sequence (DNA): TGTGCCAGCAGCCAAGGACTTTCAGTGAACACTGAAGCTTTCTTT. Amino acids: CASSQGLSVNTEAFF. This chain connects TRBV3-1 (or the pseudogene TRBV3-2) to TRBJ1-1; D not certain. The CDR3 loop spans 15 amino acids. The germline V gene has CDR1 LGHDT and CDR2 YNNKEL (reference sequence). Trimming stripped 1 base from V and 0 bases from J, with 9 bases between.

The chain carries TRBV24-1 and TRBJ1-1; D is undetermined. This CDR3 is built from 13 residues. V lost 3 bases and J 12 bases, leaving 16 bases between the germline ends. CDR1 is KGHDR, CDR2 SFDVKD, per germline. The CDR3 nucleotides are TGTGCCACCAGTGATCCCCCGAGGAGTGGAACTTTCTTT. Its translation: CATSDPPRSGTFF.

The V and J genes are TRBV4-3 and TRBJ2-4, with a weak D call TRBD2 (5 bases). This CDR3 region has 13 residues. V was cut by 0 bases and J by 7 bases, with 7 bases left in between. The germline V gene encodes CDR1 LGHNA and CDR2 YSLEER. This CDR3 reads CASSQDTGNIQYF. The CDR3 DNA sequence: TGCGCCAGCAGCCAAGATACGGGGAACATTCAGTACTTC.